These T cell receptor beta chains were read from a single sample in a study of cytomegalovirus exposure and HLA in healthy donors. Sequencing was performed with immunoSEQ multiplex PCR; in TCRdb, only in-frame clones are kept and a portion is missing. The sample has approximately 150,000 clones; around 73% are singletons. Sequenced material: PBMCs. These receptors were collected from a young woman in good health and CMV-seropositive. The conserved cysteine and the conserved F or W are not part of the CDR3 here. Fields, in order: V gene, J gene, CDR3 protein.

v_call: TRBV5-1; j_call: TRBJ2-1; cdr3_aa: ASSLIPTSGGNNEQF
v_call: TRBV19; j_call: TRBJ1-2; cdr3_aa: ASNPSTIPLNYGYT
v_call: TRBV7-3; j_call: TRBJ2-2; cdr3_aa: SSSVGTGGPGELF
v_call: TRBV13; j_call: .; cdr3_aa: ASSFGASYEQY
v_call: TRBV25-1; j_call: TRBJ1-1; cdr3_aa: ASSGLRRGVRAF
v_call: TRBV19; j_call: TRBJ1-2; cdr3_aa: ASIHRNDDRRYGYT
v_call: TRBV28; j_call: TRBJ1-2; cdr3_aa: ASSLLELQGTGPGGYT
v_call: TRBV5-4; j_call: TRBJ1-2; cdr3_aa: ASLGAPGQAYGYT
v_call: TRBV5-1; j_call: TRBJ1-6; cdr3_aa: ASTPGTMNSPLH
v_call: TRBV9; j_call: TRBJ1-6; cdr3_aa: ASSGGGGDSPLH
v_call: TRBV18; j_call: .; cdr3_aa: ASSQGQATLYEQY
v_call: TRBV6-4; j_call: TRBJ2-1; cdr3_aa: ASSDSVTSFRNEQF
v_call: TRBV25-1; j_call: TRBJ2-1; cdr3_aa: ASAGTGFYNEQF
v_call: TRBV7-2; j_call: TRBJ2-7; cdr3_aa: ASSPTEREQY
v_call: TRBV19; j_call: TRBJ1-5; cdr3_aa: ASTWQGDQPQH
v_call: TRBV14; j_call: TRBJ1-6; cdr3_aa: ASSTTGTGGVLGQFTLH
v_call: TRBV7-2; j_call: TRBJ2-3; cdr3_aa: ASTLGLAGADTQY